This passage covers 30 T cell receptor beta chains from one sample sequenced in a study of cytomegalovirus exposure and HLA in healthy donors. The PCR had 60 Vbeta and 13 Jbeta primers. Assay: immunoSEQ multiplex PCR; the TCRdb copy retains only in-frame clones and omits some. The table records 200,000 or so clones, 65% to 85% of them present only once. The sequenced sample consisted of PBMCs. Receptors were obtained from a boy younger than 10 in good health and CMV-seronegative.

V and J are TRBV7-2 and TRBJ1-5, with 7 bases matching TRBD1. The CDR3 sequence is 15 residues long. Germline V CDR1 and CDR2: SGHTA, FQGNSA. The ends lost 5 bases at V and 0 bases at J; junction bases unmatched: 4. The CDR3 nucleotides are TGTGCCAGCAGCCGACAGGGACTTAGCAATCAGCCCCAGCATTTT. It specifies CASSRQGLSNQPQHF. The full variable domain, rest sourced from reference TRBV7-2 and TRBJ1-5, is GAGVSQSPSNKVTEKGKDVELRCDPISGHTALYWYRQSLGQGLEFLIYFQGNSAPDKSGLPSDRFSAERTGGSVSTLTIQRTQQEDSAVYLCASSRQGLSNQPQHFGDGTRLSIL.

This clone was seen a single time. The J gene is TRBJ2-7, the V gene TRBV7-9; 7 nucleotides line up with TRBD2. In germline, CDR1 is SEHNR, CDR2 FQNEAQ (reference sequence). The CDR3 sequence is 16 residues long. V shed 0 bases and J 3 bases; nucleotides not matched to a gene: 8. The CDR3 sequence: CASSLASGRGSYEQYF. The CDR3 nucleotides read TGTGCCAGCAGCTTAGCGTCGGGGAGGGGAAGCTACGAGCAGTACTTC.

This clone was observed a single time. V gene TRBV7-2 combines with J gene TRBJ2-2, with TRBD2 identical over 7 bases. Looked up from germline, CDR1 is SGHTA and CDR2 is FQGNSA. V gave up 2 bases and J gave up 4 bases; unmatched junction bases: 7. CDR3 length: 16 residues. CDR3 coding DNA: TGTGCCAGCAGCTTATCGCCGCGGGGGACCACCGGGGAGCTGTTTTTT. Amino acid sequence: CASSLSPRGTTGELFF. Full variable domain (remainder filled in from reference TRBV7-2 and TRBJ2-2): GAGVSQSPSNKVTEKGKDVELRCDPISGHTALYWYRQSLGQGLEFLIYFQGNSAPDKSGLPSDRFSAERTGGSVSTLTIQRTQQEDSAVYLCASSLSPRGTTGELFFGEGSRLTVL.

This CDR3 reads CASSFPPGGAWVDTQYF. Here the CDR3 DNA reads TGTGCCAGCAGCTTTCCCCCCGGGGGGGCCTGGGTAGATACGCAGTATTTT. The chain links TRBV5-4 to TRBJ2-3, with TRBD2 matching 8 bases. Germline CDR1 and CDR2: SGHNT and YYREEE (reference sequence). The CDR3 consists of 17 residues. Losses at the gene ends were 2 bases for V and 5 bases for J; bases not matched to a gene: 13.

This clone has only a few counts. The CDR3 loop is CASSFRRRSYTF. The CDR3, as DNA: TGTGCCAGTAGTTTTCGACGGAGAAGCTACACCTTC. J is TRBJ1-2 and V is TRBV19; D not resolved. CDR1 and CDR2 (germline): LNHDA, SQIVND (reference sequence). The V and J ends lost 5 bases and 9 bases respectively, with 13 bases between them. CDR3 size: 12 residues.

The chain joins TRBV29-1 to TRBJ1-1, with D uncertain. The V and J ends lost 7 bases and 0 bases respectively, with 12 bases between them. Germline V gene data show CDR1 as SQVTM and CDR2 as ANQGSEA. The CDR3 is 13 residues long. CDR3 amino acids: CSAGPGMNTEAFF. CDR3 bases: TGCAGCGCTGGGCCGGGAATGAACACTGAAGCTTTCTTT.

The gene calls are TRBV5-6 and TRBJ2-7; TRBD2 might be the D (6 bases). The CDR3 has 14 amino acids. V shed 4 bases and J shed 2 bases, with 13 bases lying between them. Per germline, CDR1 SGHDT and CDR2 YYEEEE. CDR3 bases: TGTGCCAGCAGCGTGAGTAGCGGAGCCTACGAGCAGTACTTC. Its translation: CASSVSSGAYEQYF.

The chain has TRBV9 and TRBJ2-3, with D tentatively TRBD1 or TRBD2 (6 bases each). The CDR3 runs to 17 residues. The germline gives CDR1 SGDLS, CDR2 YYNGEE. Trimming took off 7 bases at V and 2 bases at J, with 23 bases between the two ends. The CDR3 DNA is TGTGCCAGCGGCGGGGAACAGGGAACCGGACCCACAGATACGCAGTATTTT. Translating it yields CASGGEQGTGPTDTQYF. The full variable domain, rest sourced from reference TRBV9 and TRBJ2-3, is DSGVTQTPKHLITATGQRVTLRCSPRSGDLSVYWYQQSLDQGLQFLIQYYNGEERAKGNILERFSAQQFPDLHSELNLSSLELGDSALYFCASGGEQGTGPTDTQYFGPGTRLTVL.

The rearrangement links TRBV9 to TRBJ1-4; the D is unclear. The CDR3 has 14 residues. Per the germline V gene, CDR1 is SGDLS and CDR2 is YYNGEE. V gave up 0 bases and J gave up 4 bases, with 7 bases separating them. CDR3 region: CASSVGLFNEKLFF. CDR3 DNA: TGTGCCAGCAGCGTAGGGCTTTTTAATGAAAAACTGTTTTTT. Using reference TRBV9 and TRBJ1-4 for the parts outside the CDR3, the full variable domain is DSGVTQTPKHLITATGQRVTLRCSPRSGDLSVYWYQQSLDQGLQFLIQYYNGEERAKGNILERFSAQQFPDLHSELNLSSLELGDSALYFCASSVGLFNEKLFFGSGTQLSVL.

The chain joins TRBV4-2 to TRBJ2-5, with 8 bases that match TRBD1. Unmatched junction bases numbered 8, after V lost 3 bases and J lost 11 bases. The CDR3 is 13 residues long. The germline gives CDR1 LGHNA, CDR2 YNFKEQ. The CDR3 protein is CASSHPGGGEQYF. The CDR3 DNA reads TGTGCCAGCAGCCATCCAGGGGGCGGGGAGCAGTACTTC.

V gene TRBV9 combines with J gene TRBJ1-3; D is unresolved. CDR3 length: 12 residues. Per the germline V gene, CDR1 is SGDLS and CDR2 is YYNGEE. V lost 3 bases and J 8 bases, leaving 9 bases between the germline ends. In DNA, the CDR3 is TGTGCCAGCAGCGGCCCCTCGGACACCATATATTTT. This gives the protein CASSGPSDTIYF.

The J gene is TRBJ1-2, the V gene TRBV18; the D is unclear. Germline CDR1 is KGHSH and CDR2 is LQKENI. V was cut by 3 bases and J by 8 bases, with 13 bases left in between. The CDR3 totals 13 residues. CDR3 nucleotides: TGTGCCAGCTCACCCCTGAGGTTTGCAGGCTACACCTTC. It encodes CASSPLRFAGYTF.

The chain has TRBV10-3 and TRBJ2-1; perhaps TRBD1 as D (6 bases). CDR1 is ENHRY, CDR2 SYGVKD, per germline. The ends were cut back, 3 bases at V and 8 bases at J, with 8 bases in the middle. The CDR3 runs to 12 residues. Here the CDR3 reads CAISDRGYEQFF. The CDR3, as DNA: TGTGCCATCAGTGACAGGGGCTATGAGCAGTTCTTC.

The chain carries TRBV7-2 and TRBJ2-7; tentatively, D is TRBD1 (5 bases). Trimming took 4 bases from V and 3 from J, leaving 13 bases between them. The CDR3 contains 14 residues. Germline V gene sequence: CDR1 SGHTA, CDR2 FQGNSA. The CDR3 spells CASSSYRGLYEQYF. As DNA, the CDR3 is TGTGCCAGCAGCTCCTATAGGGGCCTCTACGAGCAGTACTTC.

This clone was counted once. The rearrangement uses TRBV2 and TRBJ1-4; possibly TRBD1 for D (5 bases). This CDR3 spans 13 amino acids. The V end lost 7 bases, the J end lost 6 bases, and 12 bases lay between the germline ends. Germline CDR1 is SNHLY and CDR2 is FYNNEI. The CDR3 bases are TGTGCCAGCAACCGGGGGGGGGATGAAAAACTGTTTTTT. It translates to CASNRGGDEKLFF.

The chain carries TRBV15 and TRBJ1-2, with 9 bases that match TRBD1. From germline, CDR1 is LNHNV and CDR2 YYDKDF (reference sequence). V dropped 3 bases and J dropped 4; count of bases not matched to a gene: 6. The CDR3 has 15 amino acids. The CDR3 here is CATSRDDRGGYGYTF. In DNA, the CDR3 is TGTGCCACCAGCAGGGACGACAGGGGGGGCTATGGCTACACCTTC.

The V and J genes are TRBV15 and TRBJ1-1; 7 positions match TRBD1. Germline assignment: CDR1 LNHNV and CDR2 YYDKDF (reference sequence). This CDR3 contains 17 residues. The J segment lost 1 base and the V segment lost 4 bases, leaving 12 bases of the junction unmatched. In DNA, the CDR3 is TGTGCCACCAGCACTGGACAGGTCCTGAGGGCGAACACTGAAGCTTTCTTT. Amino acids: CATSTGQVLRANTEAFF.

This clone was recorded only once. This rearrangement joins TRBV5-1 to TRBJ2-7, with 8 bases identical to TRBD2. The CDR3 has 15 residues. J gave up 5 bases and V 0 bases, and 7 bases lay outside the gene matches. The germline V gene has CDR1 SGHRS and CDR2 YFSETQ. This CDR3 is CASSLADGGGDEQYF. The CDR3 coding sequence is TGCGCCAGCAGCTTGGCGGACGGGGGGGGCGACGAGCAGTACTTC.

The chain employs TRBV15 and TRBJ1-4; tentatively, D is TRBD1 (5 bases). Germline CDR1 reads LNHNV; CDR2 reads YYDKDF (reference sequence). V lost 1 base to trimming and J lost 5 bases, with 11 bases between them. The CDR3 has 15 amino acids. CDR3 DNA sequence: TGTGCCACCAGCAGAGTACAGGTCTTAAATGAAAAACTGTTTTTT. Protein: CATSRVQVLNEKLFF. Full variable domain (outside the CDR3, taken from reference TRBV15 and TRBJ1-4): DAMVIQNPRYQVTQFGKPVTLSCSQTLNHNVMYWYQQKSSQAPKLLFHYYDKDFNNEADTPDNFQSRRPNTSFCFLDIRSPGLGDTAMYLCATSRVQVLNEKLFFGSGTQLSVL.

The chain carries TRBV6-5 and TRBJ1-2, with 12 bases fitting TRBD1. V was clipped by 2 bases and J by 8 bases; unmatched bases: 3. Germline V lookup: CDR1 MNHEY, CDR2 SVGAGI. The CDR3 loop spans 14 amino acids. CDR3 residues: CASSYGTGGLGYTF. The CDR3 region has the DNA TGTGCCAGCAGTTACGGGACAGGGGGCTTAGGCTACACCTTC.

The chain has TRBV2 and TRBJ1-6, with no clear D. Trimming took 8 bases from V and 7 from J, leaving 15 bases between them. The CDR3 has 14 residues. Germline CDR1 SNHLY, CDR2 FYNNEI. The CDR3 region has the DNA TGTGCCAGCGCCCGGGAATTGGGCAATTCACCCCTCCACTTT. It specifies CASARELGNSPLHF.

The V and J genes are TRBV5-3 and TRBJ2-5; D is perhaps TRBD1 (6 bases). TRBV5-3 is an ORF, and what it does is uncertain. The CDR3 length is 17 residues. Trimming stripped 4 bases from V and 0 bases from J, with 19 bases between. This chain's CDR3 is CARSSYIGQPDQETQYF. The CDR3 DNA reads as TGTGCCAGAAGCAGTTATATAGGACAGCCCGACCAAGAGACCCAGTACTTC.

This clone has only one observation. The chain links TRBV6-6 to TRBJ1-2, with D tentatively TRBD1 (5 bases). The CDR3 loop spans 13 amino acids. Germline V lookup: CDR1 MNHNY, CDR2 SVGAGI (reference sequence). V dropped 6 bases and J dropped 2 bases, with 10 bases sitting between them. The CDR3 loop is CASRPQENYGYTF. The CDR3 bases are TGTGCCAGCAGACCACAGGAAAACTATGGCTACACCTTC.

This chain connects TRBV7-9 to TRBJ1-1, with D uncertain. The germline gives CDR1 SEHNR, CDR2 FQNEAQ (reference sequence). Trimming pared 8 bases from V and 6 bases from J, leaving 16 bases between. This CDR3 contains 13 residues. CDR3 DNA: TGTGCCAGCCGTCGCGTCCCCAGCGCTGAAGCTTTCTTT. Its protein product is CASRRVPSAEAFF.

This clone was found a few times. This rearrangement joins TRBV19 to TRBJ2-3, with TRBD2 identical over 9 bases. V shed 8 bases, J shed 7 bases, and the junction held 19 bases outside the gene matches. Germline V gene lookup returns CDR1 LNHDA and CDR2 SQIVND (reference sequence). The CDR3 runs to 17 residues. CDR3 residues: CASAGGASGVQLNTQYF. DNA of the CDR3: TGTGCCAGTGCCGGGGGGGCTAGCGGGGTCCAATTGAATACGCAGTATTTT.

This clone has just a few counts. This CDR3 is also generated by other DNA sequences in the sample. The genes are TRBV29-1 and TRBJ1-1; D gene uncertain. The V gene's germline CDR1 is SQVTM and CDR2 ANQGSEA. Trimming took 3 bases from V and 1 from J, leaving 9 bases between them. This CDR3 contains 13 residues. This CDR3 reads CSVEGRTNTEAFF. The CDR3 nucleotides are TGCAGCGTTGAGGGGAGGACGAACACTGAAGCTTTCTTT.

V and J are TRBV19 and TRBJ1-5, with TRBD1 matching over 8 bases. From germline, CDR1 is LNHDA and CDR2 SQIVND (reference sequence). The trim removed 2 bases at V and 4 bases at J, leaving 7 bases unmatched. The CDR3 contains 16 residues. The CDR3 coding sequence is TGTGCCAGTAGTATACGGGGGACAGGTTTTAATCAGCCCCAGCATTTT. This codes for CASSIRGTGFNQPQHF.

This chain joins TRBV27 and TRBJ1-2, with 7 bases fitting TRBD1. The CDR3 loop spans 16 amino acids. V was pared by 3 bases and J by 0 bases, with 7 bases of the junction left unmatched. The germline gives CDR1 MNHEY, CDR2 SMNVEV (reference sequence). CDR3 residues: CASSLGPGTANYGYTF. The DNA of the CDR3 is TGTGCCAGCAGTTTGGGGCCCGGGACAGCTAACTATGGCTACACCTTC.

The V call is TRBV9, the J call TRBJ2-1; TRBD2 matches at 11 bases. Losses at the gene ends were 10 bases for V and 4 bases for J; bases not matched to a gene: 16. This CDR3 is 17 amino acids long. The germline V gene encodes CDR1 SGDLS and CDR2 YYNGEE. CDR3 region: CARLTSGGPIRYNEQFF. DNA for the CDR3: TGTGCCCGCCTAACTAGCGGGGGCCCTATTCGTTACAATGAGCAGTTCTTC.

The chain is built from TRBV5-4 and TRBJ2-1, with a weak D call TRBD2 (6 bases). CDR1 SGHNT and CDR2 YYREEE come from the germline V gene (reference sequence). There are 16 residues in the CDR3. The germline V and J ends were trimmed by 4 bases and 0 bases, with 14 bases remaining between them. The CDR3 bases are TGTGCCAGCAGCACAGGAGGGGTCGGCTCCTACAATGAGCAGTTCTTC. Amino acids: CASSTGGVGSYNEQFF.